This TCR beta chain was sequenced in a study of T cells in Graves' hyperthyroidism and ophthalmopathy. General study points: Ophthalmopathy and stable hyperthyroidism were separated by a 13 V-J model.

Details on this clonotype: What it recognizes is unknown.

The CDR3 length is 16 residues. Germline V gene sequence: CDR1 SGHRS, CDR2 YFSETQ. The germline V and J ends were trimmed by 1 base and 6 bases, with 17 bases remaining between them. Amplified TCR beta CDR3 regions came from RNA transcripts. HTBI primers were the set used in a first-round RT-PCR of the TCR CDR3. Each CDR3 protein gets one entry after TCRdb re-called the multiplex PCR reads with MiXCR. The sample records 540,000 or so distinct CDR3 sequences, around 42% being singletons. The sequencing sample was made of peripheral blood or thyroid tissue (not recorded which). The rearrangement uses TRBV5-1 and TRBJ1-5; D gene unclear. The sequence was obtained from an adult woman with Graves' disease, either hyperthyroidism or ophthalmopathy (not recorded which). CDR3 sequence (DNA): TGCGCCAGCAGCTTGACGGGCGGCGCAGGCACTCAGCCCCAGCATTTT. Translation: CASSLTGGAGTQPQHF.